Below are 29 T cell receptor beta chains sequenced from a single sample in a study of regulatory T cells in long-lasting Graves disease. Sequencing libraries for TCR beta were prepared with iRepertoire HTBI primers and Arm-PCR of CDR3 regions. TCRdb redid the calling of the multiplex PCR reads with MiXCR, one entry per CDR3 protein. This table has 450,000 or so distinct CDR3 sequences, about a fifth appearing once. Time point here: persistent/refractory GD, antithyroid drugs over 5 years with positive TRAb. Researchers made the TCR library from RNA that was extracted from PBMCs. This specimen was peripheral blood mononuclear cells (PBMCs), taken when the disease was refractory, from a patient treated with antithyroid drugs. Receptor source: a female donor with Graves disease.

The chain links TRBV9 to TRBJ1-3; D ambiguous. The germline V gene encodes CDR1 SGDLS and CDR2 YYNGEE. V gave up 0 bases and J gave up 1 base, with 8 bases separating them. CDR3 length equals 15 residues. DNA for the CDR3: TGTGCCAGCAGCGTAGGGCCTACATCTGGAAACACCATATATTTT. As protein: CASSVGPTSGNTIYF.

This chain links TRBV5-1 with TRBJ1-1, with D uncertain. Trimming left V 6 bases short and J 0 bases short, with 15 bases between. The CDR3 runs to 15 residues. The germline V gene encodes CDR1 SGHRS and CDR2 YFSETQ. The CDR3 reads CASKNQARMNTEAFF. DNA of the CDR3: TGCGCCAGCAAGAACCAGGCCCGGATGAACACTGAAGCTTTCTTT.

The chain has TRBV9 and TRBJ2-7; 9 nucleotides line up with TRBD2. Germline CDR1 and CDR2: SGDLS and YYNGEE. The CDR3 consists of 16 residues. Trimming cost V 0 bases and J 2 bases; bases outside gene matches: 6. The CDR3 DNA follows: TGTGCCAGCAGCGTAGCTACGGCGGGAGGGCCCTACGAGCAGTACTTC. Protein product: CASSVATAGGPYEQYF.

The chain is built from TRBV6-1 and TRBJ2-7; 14 positions agree with TRBD2. Germline assignment: CDR1 MNHNS and CDR2 SASEGT. V was clipped by 7 bases and J by 4 bases; unmatched bases: 12. The CDR3 totals 17 residues. The CDR3 nucleotides read TGTGCCAGCACTCCGGGACTAGCGGGAGCCCTCTTTTACGAGCAGTACTTC. Translated, it gives CASTPGLAGALFYEQYF.

On this clonotype itself: One end of the junction fails to match germline, which may point to a read error. J is TRBJ1-4 and V is TRBV7-9, with D perhaps TRBD1 (6 bases). The CDR3 covers 16 residues. Looked up from germline, CDR1 is SEHNR and CDR2 is FQNEAQ (reference sequence). The CDR3 loop is CASSASPQGLNVKLFF. The CDR3 nucleotides are TGTGCCAGCAGCGCCTCCCCGCAGGGGCTTAATGTAAAACTGTTTTTT.

The DNA for the CDR3 is TGTGCCAGCAGCTTGGTGAACAGTGCGGACATTCAGTACTTC. Translation: CASSLVNSADIQYF. The V and J genes are TRBV5-6 and TRBJ2-4; D unresolved. The V and J ends lost 0 bases and 8 bases respectively, with 12 bases between them. The CDR3 sequence is 14 residues long. CDR1 is SGHDT, CDR2 YYEEEE, per germline.

This clonotype was detected a few times. This chain uses TRBV30 with TRBJ1-2; D uncertain. Germline lookup yields CDR1 GTSNPN and CDR2 SVGIG (reference sequence). V lost 3 bases to trimming and J lost 8 bases, with 22 bases between them. This CDR3 is built from 15 residues. In nucleotides, the CDR3 is TGTGCCTGGAGCCCGCCCGGACGGCCTGTCGGGGGCTACACCTTC. As protein: CAWSPPGRPVGGYTF. Drawing the rest from reference TRBV30 and TRBJ1-2, the complete variable domain is SQTIHQWPATLVQPVGSPLSLECTVEGTSNPNLYWYRQAAGRGLQLLFYSVGIGQISSEVPQNLSASRPQDRQFILSSKKLLLSDSGFYLCAWSPPGRPVGGYTFGSGTRLTVV.

The chain links TRBV15 to TRBJ2-2; no clear D gene. Germline V CDR1 and CDR2: LNHNV, YYDKDF (reference sequence). Trimming took off 8 bases at V and 2 bases at J, with 12 bases between the two ends. The length of the CDR3 is 14 residues. The CDR3 region has the DNA TGTGCCACCGCGCGGTTTCTCAACACCGGGGAGCTGTTTTTT. It is translated as CATARFLNTGELFF.

This clonotype occurred many times. The chain links TRBV12-3 or TRBV12-4 to TRBJ2-5; maybe TRBD1 (5 bases). V lost 6 bases, J lost 0 bases, and 14 bases lay in between. The length of the CDR3 is 15 residues. The CDR3 reads CASSALGADQETQYF. The CDR3 coding sequence is TGTGCCAGCAGCGCCTTAGGGGCAGACCAAGAGACCCAGTACTTC.

This chain uses TRBV6-1 with TRBJ2-3; 8 bases match TRBD1. The CDR3 covers 15 residues. The germline CDR1 and CDR2 sequences are MNHNS and SASEGT. V lost 0 bases, J lost 4 bases, and 3 bases stayed unmatched. In DNA, the CDR3 is TGTGCCAGCAGTGAAGCGTACAGGGGGGCAGATACGCAGTATTTT. It yields the protein CASSEAYRGADTQYF.

The gene calls are TRBV5-4 and TRBJ2-3; TRBD1 agrees at 9 bases. This CDR3 spans 15 amino acids. The V segment lost 3 bases and the J segment 3 bases; nucleotides outside the gene matches: 5. CDR1 is SGHNT, CDR2 YYREEE, per germline (reference sequence). CDR3 protein: CASSWDRVETDTQYF. CDR3 in DNA: TGTGCCAGCAGCTGGGACAGGGTGGAGACAGATACGCAGTATTTT.

The table lists this clonotype with a few counts. This chain uses TRBV20-1 with TRBJ2-5; 8 bases are shared with TRBD2. V was clipped by 1 base and J by 5 bases; unmatched bases: 15. The CDR3 spans 17 residues. Germline CDR1 and CDR2: DFQATT and SNEGSKA (reference sequence). CDR3: CSARGNPPGTRGETQYF. DNA for the CDR3: TGCAGTGCTAGAGGGAATCCTCCCGGGACTAGGGGTGAGACCCAGTACTTC.

This clonotype has at least ten counts. The genes are TRBV5-1 and TRBJ1-2; no clear D gene. Germline CDR1 SGHRS, CDR2 YFSETQ. This CDR3 region has 12 residues. Trimming shortened V by 5 bases and J by 4 bases, and 9 bases separated the two germline ends. The CDR3 DNA is TGCGCCAGCAGATTCGACTCCTATGGCTACACCTTC. Residues: CASRFDSYGYTF.

This clonotype has ten or more counts. This chain links TRBV18 with TRBJ1-2; 8 bases align to TRBD1. CDR3 length equals 15 residues. Trimming took 5 bases from V and 7 from J; bases not matched to a gene: 12. Germline V gene lookup returns CDR1 KGHSH and CDR2 LQKENI. The CDR3, as DNA: TGTGCCAGCTCATCCCTCGGGACAGGTTTAGGTGGCTACACCTTC. Translation: CASSSLGTGLGGYTF.

This clonotype was observed a few times. The chain recombines TRBV6-2 or TRBV6-3 with TRBJ2-1; TRBD1 is a possible D gene (5 bases). Germline values: CDR1 MNHEY, CDR2 SVGEGT. The CDR3 sequence is 14 residues long. The V end was cut by 5 bases, the J end by 3 bases, with 11 bases between. The CDR3 spells CASSKQTVYNEQFF. The CDR3 coding sequence is TGTGCCAGCAGTAAGCAGACAGTCTACAATGAGCAGTTCTTC.

The V gene is TRBV20-1, the J gene TRBJ2-5; no reliable D call. V was clipped by 2 bases and J by 5 bases, with 9 bases between them. The germline CDR1 and CDR2 sequences are DFQATT and SNEGSKA (reference sequence). The CDR3 is 12 amino acids. The CDR3 coding sequence is TGCAGTGCTAGAATTCTACATGAGACCCAGTACTTC. This gives the protein CSARILHETQYF.

Many counts were recorded for this clonotype. The CDR3 reads CASSFTAEASPQHF. CDR3 in DNA: TGTGCCAGCAGTTTCACGGCAGAAGCCAGCCCCCAGCATTTT. This chain uses TRBV27 with TRBJ1-5; D unclear. The V gene lost 3 bases and the J gene lost 10 bases, with 16 bases spanning the gap. CDR3 size: 14 residues. Per the germline V gene, CDR1 is MNHEY and CDR2 is SMNVEV (reference sequence).

This clonotype has more than one count but fewer than ten. CDR3 residues: CASSPQGIPRETQYF. The CDR3 DNA reads TGTGCCAGCAGCCCCCAGGGGATTCCAAGAGAGACCCAGTACTTC. The chain links TRBV27 to TRBJ2-5, with D maybe TRBD1 (6 bases). The CDR3 extends over 15 amino acids. Germline lookup yields CDR1 MNHEY and CDR2 SMNVEV (reference sequence). Deletions cut 6 bases from V and 4 bases from J, with 18 bases between.

The chain is built from TRBV27 and TRBJ2-2; possible D gene TRBD2, 7 bases. This CDR3 has 16 residues. V lost 3 bases and J 6 bases, leaving 17 bases between the germline ends. Germline V gene sequence: CDR1 MNHEY, CDR2 SMNVEV (reference sequence). CDR3 sequence reads: CASSFIWTRGAGELFF. CDR3 nucleotide sequence: TGTGCCAGCAGTTTTATCTGGACTAGGGGGGCCGGGGAGCTGTTTTTT.

This clonotype was recorded at least ten times. The V call is TRBV6-1, the J call TRBJ2-7; D is unresolved. The germline CDR1 and CDR2 sequences are MNHNS and SASEGT. Trimming stripped 6 bases from V and 3 bases from J, with 15 bases between. CDR3 length: 14 amino acids. The CDR3 sequence: CASRASLNYYEQYF. The CDR3 region has the DNA TGTGCCAGCAGAGCCTCCCTTAACTACTACGAGCAGTACTTC.

The table lists this clonotype with a few counts. V and J are TRBV5-8 and TRBJ2-7; unclear D gene. Trimming removed 2 bases from V and 5 bases from J, with 14 bases in between. Per the germline V gene, CDR1 is SGHTS and CDR2 is YDEGEE. CDR3 length: 14 amino acids. Written as DNA, the CDR3 is TGTGCCAGCAGCTTACCCCTCGTGGGTCACGAGCAGTACTTC. Its translation is CASSLPLVGHEQYF.

This clonotype was picked up many times. The V gene is TRBV12-5, the J gene TRBJ2-2; 8 positions match TRBD1. J was trimmed by 6 bases and V by 7 bases; bases with no gene match: 7. The CDR3 spans 14 residues. Germline assignment: CDR1 LGHNT and CDR2 FRNRAP. The CDR3 nucleotides read TGTGCTAGTGCGGAGGACAGGGTCGCCGGGGAGCTGTTTTTT. Translating it yields CASAEDRVAGELFF.

The chain is built from TRBV5-1 and TRBJ2-2, with 7 bases fitting TRBD1. Germline V lookup: CDR1 SGHRS, CDR2 YFSETQ. The CDR3 has 17 residues. With V trimmed by 4 bases and J by 2 bases, 11 bases remained unmatched. This CDR3 is CASSRLTGEVNTGELFF. The CDR3 nucleotides are TGCGCCAGCAGCCGCTTAACAGGGGAAGTCAACACCGGGGAGCTGTTTTTT.

This clonotype was counted only a few times. The chain has TRBV6-2 or TRBV6-3 and TRBJ2-4, with 7 bases fitting TRBD2. Looked up from germline, CDR1 is MNHEY and CDR2 is SVGEGT. This CDR3 contains 13 residues. The J segment lost 13 bases and the V segment lost 2 bases, leaving 8 bases of the junction unmatched. The CDR3 sequence is CASSYRGGRPQYF. CDR3 in DNA: TGTGCCAGCAGTTACCGGGGCGGGAGACCACAGTACTTC.

At least ten counts were recorded for this clonotype. The gene calls are TRBV28 and TRBJ2-7; maybe TRBD2 (5 bases). Trimming shortened V by 6 bases and J by 0 bases, and 9 bases separated the two germline ends. Germline CDR1 is MDHEN and CDR2 is SYDVKM. This CDR3 is built from 13 residues. Here the CDR3 DNA reads TGTGCCAGCAGCTTACTAGGCTCCTACGAGCAGTACTTC. Its protein is CASSLLGSYEQYF. Drawing the rest from reference TRBV28 and TRBJ2-7, the complete variable domain is DVKVTQSSRYLVKRTGEKVFLECVQDMDHENMFWYRQDPGLGLRLIYFSYDVKMKEKGDIPEGYSVSREKKERFSLILESASTNQTSMYLCASSLLGSYEQYFGPGTRLTVT.

This clonotype was seen more than once but under ten times. Here the CDR3 reads CASGLAGAADHMETQYF. The CDR3 nucleotides are TGTGCTAGTGGTTTGGCAGGGGCGGCGGATCACATGGAGACCCAGTACTTC. The chain combines TRBV12-5 with TRBJ2-5; TRBD1 might be the D (6 bases). The germline gives CDR1 LGHNT, CDR2 FRNRAP. The CDR3 has 17 amino acids. V lost 1 base and J lost 5, with 20 bases in between.

This clonotype occurred a few times. J is TRBJ2-1 and V is TRBV7-9; TRBD1 matches 7 bases. V was pared by 5 bases and J by 15 bases, with 16 bases of the junction left unmatched. Germline V CDR1 and CDR2: SEHNR, FQNEAQ (reference sequence). The CDR3 runs 14 residues. The CDR3 DNA reads TGTGCCAGCAGCGCTAATATACAGGGGCCCGGACGGTTCTTC. Protein product: CASSANIQGPGRFF.

The V call is TRBV7-2, the J call TRBJ2-2; 11 bases match TRBD2. V lost 5 bases to trimming and J lost 5 bases; unmatched junction nucleotides: 13. The CDR3 has 18 amino acids. Germline assignment: CDR1 SGHTA and CDR2 FQGNSA. DNA for the CDR3: TGTGCCAGCAGCGCAAGACCCTTACTAGCGGGAGTTACCGGGGAGCTGTTTTTT. It is translated as CASSARPLLAGVTGELFF.

Worth noting for this clonotype: Compared with germline, one end of the junction differs, possibly owing to a read error. The chain has TRBV5-1 and TRBJ2-1; D unclear. Germline values: CDR1 SGHRS, CDR2 YFSETQ. This CDR3 has 13 residues. The CDR3 here is CASSQTPSDEQFF. CDR3 coding DNA: TGTGCCAGCAGTCAGACCCCTTCCGATGAGCAGTTCTTC. Combining the CDR3 with reference TRBV5-1 and TRBJ2-1 gives the whole variable domain KAGVTQTPRYLIKTRGQQVTLSCSPISGHRSVSWYQQTPGQGLQFLFEYFSETQRNKGNFPGRFSGRQFSNSRSEMNVSTLELGDSALYLCASSQTPSDEQFFGPGTRLTVL.